The next 12 T cell receptor beta chains were all read from a single sample in a study of cytomegalovirus exposure and HLA in healthy donors. In the PCR, 60 Vbeta and 13 Jbeta primers were used. Sequencing used immunoSEQ multiplex PCR; TCRdb keeps in-frame clones, though not all of them. The sample has about 200,000 clones. The specimen sequenced was PBMCs. The receptors were gathered from a girl aged 2-10 years in good health and CMV-seropositive.

The V call is TRBV7-8, the J call TRBJ2-7; 7 bases line up with TRBD1. The germline V gene has CDR1 SGHVS and CDR2 FQNEAQ. CDR3 size: 15 residues. The trim removed 1 base at V and 6 bases at J, leaving 9 bases unmatched. CDR3 coding DNA: TGTGCCAGCAGCTTAGTGGGACAGTATGGAGCCGAGCAGTACTTC. Translated: CASSLVGQYGAEQYF.

The rearrangement links TRBV27 to TRBJ1-4, with 7 bases fitting TRBD1. From germline, CDR1 is MNHEY and CDR2 SMNVEV (reference sequence). This CDR3 contains 16 residues. Unmatched junction bases numbered 7, after V lost 4 bases and J lost 2 bases. Written as DNA, the CDR3 is TGTGCCAGCAGTTCGGGACAGAGACCCACTAATGAAAAACTGTTTTTT. This codes for CASSSGQRPTNEKLFF. Using reference TRBV27 and TRBJ1-4 for the parts outside the CDR3, the full variable domain is EAQVTQNPRYLITVTGKKLTVTCSQNMNHEYMSWYRQDPGLGLRQIYYSMNVEVTDKGDVPEGYKVSRKEKRNFPLILESPSPNQTSLYFCASSSGQRPTNEKLFFGSGTQLSVL.

The J gene is TRBJ1-2, the V gene TRBV2, with 8 bases matching TRBD1. CDR1 and CDR2 (germline): SNHLY, FYNNEI. The CDR3 is made up of 17 amino acids. V trimming: 3 bases; J trimming: 4 bases; junction bases outside the gene matches: 13. CDR3 protein: CASSERGSTGGIYGYTF. The CDR3 bases are TGTGCCAGCAGTGAGCGTGGGAGTACAGGGGGTATCTATGGCTACACCTTC. The full variable domain, in which reference TRBV2 and TRBJ1-2 provide the parts outside the CDR3, is EPEVTQTPSHQVTQMGQEVILRCVPISNHLYFYWYRQILGQKVEFLVSFYNNEISEKSEIFDDQFSVERPDGSNFTLKIRSTKLEDSAMYFCASSERGSTGGIYGYTFGSGTRLTVV.

The chain joins TRBV27 to TRBJ2-2, with TRBD2 matching over 9 bases. CDR1 and CDR2 (germline): MNHEY, SMNVEV (reference sequence). This CDR3 is built from 18 residues. The J segment lost 5 bases and the V segment lost 6 bases, leaving 16 bases of the junction unmatched. This CDR3 is CASRDLIAGATITGELFF. CDR3 nucleotides: TGTGCCAGCAGAGACCTGATAGCGGGAGCCACGATAACCGGGGAGCTGTTTTTT.

This chain connects TRBV9 to TRBJ2-2; 14 positions match TRBD2. The J segment lost 7 bases and the V segment lost 0 bases, leaving 8 bases of the junction unmatched. The CDR3 contains 18 residues. Germline assignment: CDR1 SGDLS and CDR2 YYNGEE. This CDR3 reads CASSVEEGTSGSIGELFF. The CDR3 coding sequence is TGTGCCAGCAGCGTAGAGGAGGGGACTAGCGGGAGTATCGGGGAGCTGTTTTTT.

The V call is TRBV28, the J call TRBJ2-7, with D uncertain. The V gene's germline CDR1 is MDHEN and CDR2 SYDVKM. This CDR3 has 11 amino acids. V dropped 7 bases and J dropped 2 bases, with 6 bases sitting between them. The CDR3 spells CASNTAYEQYF. The CDR3 nucleotides read TGTGCCAGCAACACCGCCTACGAGCAGTACTTC.

To note about this clone: Relative to the germline gene, one junction end is altered; a read error may explain this. V and J are TRBV6-1 and TRBJ2-7; 10 bases line up with TRBD1. This CDR3 comprises 12 residues. CDR1 is MNHNS, CDR2 SASEGT, per germline. CDR3: CEAGTGDHEQYF. The CDR3 bases are TGCGAAGCGGGGACAGGGGATCACGAGCAGTACTTC.

This chain uses TRBV4-2 with TRBJ1-1; TRBD1 aligns across 11 bases. CDR1 is LGHNA and CDR2 is YNFKEQ in the germline V gene. The CDR3 loop spans 16 amino acids. The V gene end was trimmed by 6 bases and the J gene end by 3 bases; junction bases not matched to a gene: 9. Here the CDR3 DNA reads TGTGCCAGCAGTCAGGACAGGGGGCAGGTGTACACTGAAGCTTTCTTT. Amino acids: CASSQDRGQVYTEAFF.

The rearrangement uses TRBV18 and TRBJ2-3; no reliable D call. The CDR3 has 14 residues. V dropped 3 bases and J dropped 4 bases, with 11 bases sitting between them. Germline V gene lookup returns CDR1 KGHSH and CDR2 LQKENI. Written as DNA, the CDR3 is TGTGCCAGCTCACCCTTACCTAGTGCAGATACGCAGTATTTT. This gives the protein CASSPLPSADTQYF. The full variable domain, in which reference TRBV18 and TRBJ2-3 provide the parts outside the CDR3, is NAGVMQNPRHLVRRRGQEARLRCSPMKGHSHVYWYRQLPEEGLKFMVYLQKENIIDESGMPKERFSAEFPKEGPSILRIQQVVRGDSAAYFCASSPLPSADTQYFGPGTRLTVL.

The chain combines TRBV18 with TRBJ2-1; D is undetermined. Trimming removed 6 bases from V and 2 bases from J, with 14 bases in between. Germline V gene sequence: CDR1 KGHSH, CDR2 LQKENI. The length of the CDR3 is 15 residues. The CDR3 nucleotides are TGTGCCAGCTCGCCGGTTGGCCGGGCCTACAATGAGCAGTTCTTC. Residues: CASSPVGRAYNEQFF.

V usage is TRBV28 and J usage is TRBJ1-2, with D unresolved. V lost 11 bases, J lost 8 bases, and 27 bases lay in between. Germline V gives CDR1 MDHEN, CDR2 SYDVKM. CDR3 length: 15 amino acids. DNA for the CDR3: TGTGCCTACTCAGCCCCTAAAGACACCCCAGAAGGCTACACCTTC. This encodes CAYSAPKDTPEGYTF.

The chain combines TRBV7-9 with TRBJ2-5; D is possibly TRBD2 (6 bases). V was trimmed by 5 bases and J by 0 bases, leaving 13 bases between them. CDR1 and CDR2 (germline): SEHNR, FQNEAQ (reference sequence). This CDR3 is 15 amino acids long. The CDR3 nucleotides read TGTGCCAGCAGCAGCCCTCAGCGGGACCAAGAGACCCAGTACTTC. Translation: CASSSPQRDQETQYF.